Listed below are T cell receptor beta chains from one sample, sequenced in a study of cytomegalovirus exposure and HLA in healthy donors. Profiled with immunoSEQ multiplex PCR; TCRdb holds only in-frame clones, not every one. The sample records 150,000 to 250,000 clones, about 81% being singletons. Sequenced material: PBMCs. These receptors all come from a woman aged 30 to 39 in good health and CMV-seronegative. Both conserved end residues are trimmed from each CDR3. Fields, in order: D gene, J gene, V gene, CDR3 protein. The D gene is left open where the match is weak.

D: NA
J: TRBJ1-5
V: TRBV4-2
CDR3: ASSQVQQNYQPQH

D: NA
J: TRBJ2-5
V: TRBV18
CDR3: ASSPPDNQETQY

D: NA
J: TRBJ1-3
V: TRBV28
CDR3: ASSLLAGNTIY

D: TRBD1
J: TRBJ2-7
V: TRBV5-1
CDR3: ASSLRTGGSHEQY

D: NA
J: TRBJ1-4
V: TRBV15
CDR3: ATGRRSGEEKLF

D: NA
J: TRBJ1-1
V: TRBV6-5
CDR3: ASFVTGNTEAF

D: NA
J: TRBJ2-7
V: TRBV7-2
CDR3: ASSLLRGAYEQY

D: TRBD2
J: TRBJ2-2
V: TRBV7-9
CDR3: ASSPPRGAGVTGELF

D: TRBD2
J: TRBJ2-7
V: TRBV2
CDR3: ASSESRSGGEQY

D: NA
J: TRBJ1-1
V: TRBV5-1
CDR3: ASSTRQTEAF

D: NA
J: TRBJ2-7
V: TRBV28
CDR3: ATEEGRTYEQY

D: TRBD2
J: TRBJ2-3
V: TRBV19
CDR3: ASSISLQREIHAQLTDTQY

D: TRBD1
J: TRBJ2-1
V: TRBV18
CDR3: ASSPPGTGVFGEQF

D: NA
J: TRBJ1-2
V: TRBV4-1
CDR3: ASSRIQGPNYGYT

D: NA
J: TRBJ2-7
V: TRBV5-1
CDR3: ASSLLGRLSYEQY

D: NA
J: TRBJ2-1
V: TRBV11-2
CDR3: ASSLRGYNEQF

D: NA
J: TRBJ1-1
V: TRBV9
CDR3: ASSPSRVNTEAF

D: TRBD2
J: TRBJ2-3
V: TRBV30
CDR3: AWRLAGARGDTQY

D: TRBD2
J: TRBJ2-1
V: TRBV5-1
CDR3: ASSLAASGNGEQF

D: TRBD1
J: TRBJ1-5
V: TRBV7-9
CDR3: ASSLGGAGGWSNQPQH

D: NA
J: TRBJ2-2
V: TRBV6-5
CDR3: ASSYGETGELF

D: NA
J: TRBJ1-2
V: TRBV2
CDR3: ASKSTGTNYGYT

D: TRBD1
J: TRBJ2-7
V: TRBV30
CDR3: AWTWTGGGHEQY

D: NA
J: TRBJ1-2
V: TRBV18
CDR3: ASSPRESRNPYNYGYT

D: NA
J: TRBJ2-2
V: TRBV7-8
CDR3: ASSLKLSTGELF

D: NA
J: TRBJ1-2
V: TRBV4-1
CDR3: ASSQARAGIGGYT

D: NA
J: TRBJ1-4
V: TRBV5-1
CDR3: ASSLIGGVATNEKLF

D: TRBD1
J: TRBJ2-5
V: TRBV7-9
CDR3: ASLQGQGRGTQY

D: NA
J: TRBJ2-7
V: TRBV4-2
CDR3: ASSPDLWLNEQY

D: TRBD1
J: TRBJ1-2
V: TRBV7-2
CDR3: ASSPLGDRGSRT

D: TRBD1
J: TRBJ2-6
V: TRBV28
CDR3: ASSGTGPAGANVLT

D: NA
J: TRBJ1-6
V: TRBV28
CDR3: ASKLDTNSPLH

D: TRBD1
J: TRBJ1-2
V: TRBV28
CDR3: ASSDEGQGAYNYGYT

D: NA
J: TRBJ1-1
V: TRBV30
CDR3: AWSELGGDTEAF

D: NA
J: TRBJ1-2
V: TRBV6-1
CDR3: ASNPGPGSNYGYT

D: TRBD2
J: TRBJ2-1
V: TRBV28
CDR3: ASCSGGSYNEQF

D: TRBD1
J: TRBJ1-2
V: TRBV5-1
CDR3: ASSQQGNYGYT

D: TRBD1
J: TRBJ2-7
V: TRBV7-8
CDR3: ASSRTGGYEQY

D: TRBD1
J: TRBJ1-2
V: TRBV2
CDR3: ASRGRDRETVGGYT

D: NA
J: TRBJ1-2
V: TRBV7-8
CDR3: ASSLGANRANYGYT

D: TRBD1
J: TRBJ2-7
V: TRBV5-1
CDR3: ASSFQRTGPYEQY

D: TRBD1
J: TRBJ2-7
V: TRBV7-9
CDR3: AVVLRTGGGEQY

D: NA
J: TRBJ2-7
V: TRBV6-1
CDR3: ASSEAFTVSYEQY

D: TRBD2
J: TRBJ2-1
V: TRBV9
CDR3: ASSVIGGGAYNEQF

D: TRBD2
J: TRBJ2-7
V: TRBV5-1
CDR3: ASSLAPGGEQY

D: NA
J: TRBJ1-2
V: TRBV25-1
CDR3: ASSRPVAEGGGYT

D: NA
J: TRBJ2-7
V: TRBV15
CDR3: ATSRARGAPNFYEQY

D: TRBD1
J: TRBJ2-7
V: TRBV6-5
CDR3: ASRTGTGNDEQY

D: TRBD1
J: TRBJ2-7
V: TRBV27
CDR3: ASGTQGQGSYEQY

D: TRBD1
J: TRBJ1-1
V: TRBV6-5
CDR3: ASRRGQLPEAF

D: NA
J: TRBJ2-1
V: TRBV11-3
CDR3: ASSLRGGVYNEQF

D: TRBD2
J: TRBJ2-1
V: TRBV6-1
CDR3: ASSLEPSGGVTPL

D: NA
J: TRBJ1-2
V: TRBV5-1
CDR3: ASSLDTANYGYT

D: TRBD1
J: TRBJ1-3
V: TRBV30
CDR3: AWSVFRTGGSGNTIY

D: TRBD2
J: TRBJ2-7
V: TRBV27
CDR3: ASSFTSGGYEQY